The 20 T cell receptor beta chains given below trace back to one sample, sequenced in a study of breast tumors, draining lymph nodes, adjacent tissues. TCRdb passed the multiplex PCR reads through MiXCR, listing each CDR3 protein once. The data hold fewer than 300,000 distinct CDR3 sequences, with about 34% observed a single time. Samples came from axillary lymph nodes draining the breast cancer. Source material: axillary lymph node tissue. The receptors were sampled from a female donor with breast cancer. Some clones in this sample may be carry-over from other donors' samples.

This clonotype appeared many times. This chain connects TRBV19 to TRBJ1-3; 7 bases fit TRBD1. Trimming at V came to 4 bases and at J to 4 bases, leaving 4 bases not matched to a gene. Germline lookup yields CDR1 LNHDA and CDR2 SQIVND (reference sequence). The length of the CDR3 is 14 residues. The DNA of the CDR3 is TGTGCCAGTAGTACAACAGGGGCCGGAAACACCATATATTTT. Translated, it gives CASSTTGAGNTIYF.

This clonotype has ten or more counts. This sequence joins TRBV20-1 and TRBJ2-2, with 8 bases that match TRBD2. CDR1 is DFQATT, CDR2 SNEGSKA, per germline (reference sequence). The J segment lost 4 bases and the V segment lost 0 bases, leaving 13 bases of the junction unmatched. The CDR3 extends over 18 amino acids. The CDR3 nucleotides read TGCAGTGCTAGAGATCAAGGGGGAGCGGGGGCGGTCACCGGGGAGCTGTTTTTT. Translation gives CSARDQGGAGAVTGELFF.

This clonotype was seen repeatedly, ten times or more. The V gene is TRBV11-3, the J gene TRBJ2-1, with D unclear. CDR3 length: 12 residues. CDR1 SGHNT and CDR2 YENEEA come from the germline V gene. Trimming pared 5 bases from V and 4 bases from J, leaving 6 bases between. The CDR3 DNA reads as TGTGCCAGCAGCAACCTATACAATGAGCAGTTCTTC. Its protein product is CASSNLYNEQFF.

This clonotype has at least ten counts. The V call is TRBV9, the J call TRBJ1-3; the match to TRBD1 covers 7 bases. From germline, CDR1 is SGDLS and CDR2 YYNGEE. The CDR3 is 17 residues long. J was trimmed by 2 bases and V by 4 bases; bases with no gene match: 12. In DNA form, the CDR3 reads TGTGCCAGCAGCCCTCCCTGGGGGCAGGGGGCTGGAAACACCATATATTTT. Translation gives CASSPPWGQGAGNTIYF. Full variable domain (outside the CDR3, taken from reference TRBV9 and TRBJ1-3): DSGVTQTPKHLITATGQRVTLRCSPRSGDLSVYWYQQSLDQGLQFLIQYYNGEERAKGNILERFSAQQFPDLHSELNLSSLELGDSALYFCASSPPWGQGAGNTIYFGEGSWLTVV.

This clonotype was picked up many times. The rearrangement links TRBV19 to TRBJ2-7; no firm D call. This CDR3 contains 13 residues. Per the germline V gene, CDR1 is LNHDA and CDR2 is SQIVND (reference sequence). V lost 1 base to trimming and J lost 3 bases, with 7 bases between them. The CDR3 DNA reads TGTGCCAGTAGTATAGGTCCTCTCTACGAGCAGTACTTC. Encoded protein: CASSIGPLYEQYF.

J is TRBJ2-2 and V is TRBV2; 7 positions agree with TRBD1. CDR1 is SNHLY and CDR2 is FYNNEI in the germline V gene. V was pared by 8 bases and J by 4 bases, with 7 bases of the junction left unmatched. This CDR3 spans 14 amino acids. CDR3 bases: TGTGCCAGCTCACAGGGGTTTGGCACCGGGGAGCTGTTTTTT. Amino acid sequence: CASSQGFGTGELFF.

This clonotype was seen many times. The V gene is TRBV6-2 or TRBV6-3, the J gene TRBJ2-7, with a weak D call TRBD2 (5 bases). The V and J ends lost 8 bases and 4 bases respectively, with 15 bases between them. The CDR3 loop spans 13 amino acids. CDR1 is MNHEY and CDR2 is SVGEGT in the germline V gene. CDR3 sequence (DNA): TGTGCCAGCGCCCCCGGGGTCTATTACGAGCAGTACTTC. Protein product: CASAPGVYYEQYF.

Remarks on this clonotype: Relative to the germline gene, one junction end is altered; a read error may explain this. The chain employs TRBV5-4 and TRBJ1-6; D gene ambiguous. This CDR3 is built from 16 residues. Germline V lookup: CDR1 SGHNT, CDR2 YYREEE (reference sequence). CDR3 protein: CTSSRGIGEVGSPLHF. The CDR3 nucleotides are TGTACCAGCAGCCGTGGAATAGGTGAGGTAGGCTCACCCCTCCACTTT.

The chain recombines TRBV19 with TRBJ1-2, with TRBD1 matching over 7 bases. This CDR3 comprises 14 residues. Germline loops: CDR1 LNHDA, CDR2 SQIVND (reference sequence). V was pared by 9 bases and J by 10 bases, with 17 bases of the junction left unmatched. The CDR3 DNA sequence: TGTGCCAGCACTGCGACACTTTTCACAGGGGACTACACCTTC. This sequence encodes CASTATLFTGDYTF.

The chain is built from TRBV12-3 or TRBV12-4 and TRBJ2-1; TRBD2 agrees at 11 bases. The CDR3 covers 15 residues. J lost 4 bases, V lost 11 bases, and 10 bases had no gene match. This CDR3 reads CAPCLAGGRYNEQFF. The CDR3 DNA is TGTGCCCCCTGTCTAGCGGGAGGAAGATACAATGAGCAGTTCTTC.

This clonotype was recorded at least ten times. This chain uses TRBV7-2 with TRBJ2-1, with TRBD2 matching 7 bases. The CDR3 is 14 amino acids. The V gene end was trimmed by 3 bases and the J gene end by 6 bases; junction bases not matched to a gene: 5. Per the germline V gene, CDR1 is SGHTA and CDR2 is FQGNSA. In nucleotides, the CDR3 is TGTGCCAGCAGCTTGCCGGGAGGCTTCAATGAGCAGTTCTTC. Its protein product is CASSLPGGFNEQFF.

This clonotype was seen more than once but under ten times. A clone one base away is much larger, so this may be a read error. The chain employs TRBV20-1 and TRBJ2-7, with D perhaps TRBD2 (5 bases). Trimming shortened V by 3 bases and J by 6 bases, and 18 bases separated the two germline ends. CDR1 is DFQATT, CDR2 SNEGSKA, per germline (reference sequence). The CDR3 is 14 residues long. This CDR3 is CSASPGSPFSEQYF. As DNA, the CDR3 is TGCAGTGCTAGTCCTGGGAGCCCTTTTTCCGAGCAGTACTTC.

Regarding this clonotype: Given a much more abundant clone one base away, this may be a read error. This rearrangement joins TRBV11-2 to TRBJ2-2; either TRBD1 or TRBD2 may supply D (6 bases each). Per the germline V gene, CDR1 is SGHAT and CDR2 is FQNNGV. The CDR3 is 15 residues long. V was shortened by 7 bases and J by 4 bases, with 16 bases between the two germline ends. CDR3 nucleotides: TGTGCCAGCACCCCTTGGGGGGCCGCCACCGGGGAGCTGTTTTTT. This codes for CASTPWGAATGELFF.

This clonotype was detected many times. The chain carries TRBV15 and TRBJ2-4; D unclear. Between the trimmed V and J ends, which lost 0 bases and 0 bases, there was a span of 15 bases. CDR1 and CDR2 (germline): LNHNV, YYDKDF (reference sequence). This CDR3 has 18 amino acids. In DNA form, the CDR3 reads TGTGCCACCAGCAGAGAGAGGCCAGAAGCCTTAGCCAAAAACATTCAGTACTTC. Its protein product is CATSRERPEALAKNIQYF.

This clonotype was seen at least ten times. V is TRBV11-3 and J is TRBJ2-7; 11 bases match TRBD2. The CDR3 sequence is 18 residues long. The germline V gene encodes CDR1 SGHNT and CDR2 YENEEA. V shed 4 bases and J 2 bases; nucleotides not matched to a gene: 13. The CDR3 DNA reads as TGTGCCAGCAGCTCCGAAGACCCACTAGCGGGAGTGCCCTACGAGCAGTACTTC. It specifies CASSSEDPLAGVPYEQYF.

In this sample, this clonotype turned up many times. The chain joins TRBV6-6 to TRBJ1-5; D gene ambiguous. CDR1 MNHNY and CDR2 SVGAGI come from the germline V gene (reference sequence). The CDR3 length is 13 residues. The V end was cut by 7 bases, the J end by 1 base, with 8 bases between. The CDR3 is CASKPASNQPQHF. For the CDR3, the DNA is TGTGCCAGCAAACCCGCGAGCAATCAGCCCCAGCATTTT.

Ten or more counts support this clonotype. The V gene is TRBV9, the J gene TRBJ2-1; 9 positions agree with TRBD1. J lost 4 bases, V lost 2 bases, and 1 base had no gene match. Per the germline V gene, CDR1 is SGDLS and CDR2 is YYNGEE. This CDR3 is built from 14 residues. The CDR3 DNA is TGTGCCAGCAGCGTGGGACAGGGATACAATGAGCAGTTCTTC. Its protein product is CASSVGQGYNEQFF.

Many counts were recorded for this clonotype. The chain couples TRBV15 to TRBJ2-5, with 12 bases fitting TRBD1. Germline V gives CDR1 LNHNV, CDR2 YYDKDF (reference sequence). CDR3 length equals 14 residues. With V trimmed by 11 bases and J by 5 bases, 9 bases remained unmatched. CDR3 sequence (DNA): TGTGCCGCCGGGACAGGGGGCTCCCCGGAGACCCAGTACTTC. This sequence encodes CAAGTGGSPETQYF.

This clonotype was seen repeatedly, ten times or more. The chain recombines TRBV11-1 with TRBJ1-4; the D is unclear. The CDR3 is made up of 15 amino acids. Germline assignment: CDR1 SGHAT and CDR2 FQDESV (reference sequence). Trimming took 8 bases from V and 1 from J, leaving 14 bases between them. CDR3 nucleotide sequence: TGTGCCAGCGGCCTCGGACTCCAAACTAATGAAAAACTGTTTTTT. Translating it yields CASGLGLQTNEKLFF.

This sequence joins TRBV6-2 or TRBV6-3 and TRBJ2-1; tentatively, D is TRBD2 (5 bases). V was shortened by 7 bases and J by 4 bases, with 17 bases between the two germline ends. The CDR3 runs 15 residues. Germline V gives CDR1 MNHEY, CDR2 SVGEGT. CDR3 sequence reads: CASTRTSSGYNEQFF. CDR3 nucleotide sequence: TGTGCCAGCACCCGCACCTCAAGCGGATACAATGAGCAGTTCTTC.